These T cell receptor beta chains were read from a single sample in a study of blood T cells in healthy people across ages. Each CDR3 protein gets one entry after TCRdb re-called the 5' RACE reads with MiXCR. The sample consists of 1.5 million to 2 million distinct CDR3 sequences, approximately 28% of them appearing once. The sequenced sample consisted of blood. All receptors derive from a woman between 25 and 40 years old in good health. Each CDR3 is given with its conserved first and last residue. The order of the fields is clone size, J gene, V gene, D gene, CDR3 DNA, CDR3 protein. The D gene is left open where the match is weak. Expanded clones are given a class, and other clones once, few, many or no size at all.

few	TRBJ2-7	TRBV20-1	TRBD2	TGCAGTGCTAGAGACACCGGGACTACAGACTACGAGCAGTACTTC	CSARDTGTTDYEQYF
few	TRBJ1-1	TRBV20-1	.	TGCAGTGCTTTAGCTTGGGACGGCTCGCCTGAAGCTTTCTTT	CSALAWDGSPEAFF
many	TRBJ2-1	TRBV20-1	.	TGCAGTGCTAGAGAGGGGAGCTTATCCTACAATGAGCAGTTCTTC	CSAREGSLSYNEQFF
few	TRBJ1-2	TRBV6-5	.	TGTGCCAGCACCCGGGGGGGAGATCGGGGCTACACCTTC	CASTRGGDRGYTF
many	TRBJ2-1	TRBV20-1	.	TGCAGTGCTCGCCTTCCTGGGCAGTTCTTC	CSARLPGQFF
few	TRBJ1-1	TRBV4-1	.	TGCGCCAGCAGCCAAGGGAAAGGTGAAGCTTTCTTT	CASSQGKGEAFF
few	TRBJ1-1	TRBV6-2/TRBV6-3	.	TGTGCCAGCAGTTACTACGGTTCCACTGAAGCTTTCTTT	CASSYYGSTEAFF
few	TRBJ2-7	TRBV20-1	TRBD1	TGCAGTGCGAGTATTCCGGGACAGGGCGAGGAGCAGTACTTC	CSASIPGQGEEQYF
few	TRBJ1-1	TRBV7-3	.	TGTGCCAGCAGCCCCGTATTGAACACTGAAGCTTTCTTT	CASSPVLNTEAFF
many	TRBJ2-7	TRBV7-6	.	TGTGCCAGCAGCTCCGTGACTAACCTGGGTCCAGTATCCTACGAGCAGTACTTC	CASSSVTNLGPVSYEQYF
many	TRBJ1-5	TRBV5-5	TRBD1	TGTGCCAGCAGCTTTACAGGGGGCAGCAATCAGCCCCAGCATTTT	CASSFTGGSNQPQHF
few	TRBJ2-1	TRBV14	.	TGTGCCAGCAGCCCCTGGGTGAAGGGGGGAGATGAGCAGTTCTTC	CASSPWVKGGDEQFF
many	TRBJ2-1	TRBV29-1	.	TGCAGCGTCAGGTCCCCGCCCAATGAGCAGTTCTTC	CSVRSPPNEQFF
.	TRBJ1-2	TRBV4-3	.	TGCGCCAGCAGACAGCGGGAAAACATCGGGACGTTTTATGGCTACACCTTC	CASRQRENIGTFYGYTF
once	TRBJ2-7	TRBV20-1	.	TGCAGTGCTAGTTCAGGAGCTTTCTCCTACAATGAGCAGTACTTC	CSASSGAFSYNEQYF
few	TRBJ1-1	TRBV14	.	TGTGCCAGCAGCCAAGGGCCGGGAGTTGGAGCTTTCTTT	CASSQGPGVGAFF
.	TRBJ1-3	TRBV5-1	.	TGCGCCAGCAGCTTGGTCGGTAACTCTGGAAACACCATATATTTT	CASSLVGNSGNTIYF
.	TRBJ1-5	TRBV28	TRBD1	TGTGCCAGCAAGCAGGGGGGTAGCAATCAGCCCCAGAATTTT	CASKQGGSNQPQNF
few	TRBJ2-1	TRBV7-9	TRBD2	TGTGCCAGCTGTAGCGGGACCGGTGAGCAGTTCTTC	CASCSGTGEQFF
.	TRBJ2-1	TRBV20-1	TRBD2	TGCAGTGCGGGATATAGCGGGAGGGCGGTCAATGAGCGGTTCTTC	CSAGYSGRAVNERFF
many	TRBJ2-7	TRBV7-9	TRBD2	TGTGCCAGCAGCCTGACTAGCAAATACGAGCAGTACTTC	CASSLTSKYEQYF
few	TRBJ1-5	TRBV7-9	.	TGTGCCAGCAGCTTAAAAGATCAGCCCCAGCATTTT	CASSLKDQPQHF
.	TRBJ2-1	TRBV7-3	TRBD2	TGTGCCAGCAGCTCGCGGGCTGGCGGGGGGTCGTACAATGAGCAGTTCTTC	CASSSRAGGGSYNEQFF
.	TRBJ1-5	TRBV9	.	TGTGCCAGCAGCGTAGGGTCCGGCAGTCCCGGCAATCAGCCCCAGCATTTT	CASSVGSGSPGNQPQHF
few	TRBJ1-5	TRBV5-6	.	TGTGCCAGCAGCCTCGACCCATACCAGCCCCAGCATTTT	CASSLDPYQPQHF
many	TRBJ2-1	TRBV20-1	.	TGCAGTGCTAGTCTCGCGACCAGCTCCTACAATGAGCAGTTCTTC	CSASLATSSYNEQFF
.	TRBJ1-2	TRBV20-1	.	TGCAGTGCTAGAGAAATGGTGGGATCTGGCTACACCTTC	CSAREMVGSGYTF
many	TRBJ2-1	TRBV6-1	TRBD2	TGTGCCAGCAGTGATACTAGCGGGGTCAATGAGCAGTTCTTC	CASSDTSGVNEQFF
.	TRBJ2-7	TRBV28	.	TGTGCCAGCAGCTGGGGGGGCAGGGGGAGCTACGAGCAGTACTTC	CASSWGGRGSYEQYF
few	TRBJ1-5	TRBV12-3/TRBV12-4	.	TGTGCCACGAGCAGGACGGGGGGGAATCAGCCCCAGCATTTT	CATSRTGGNQPQHF
many	TRBJ2-3	TRBV5-5	.	TGTGCCAGCAGCTTGGCTAGCCTGGATACGCAGTATTTT	CASSLASLDTQYF
.	TRBJ2-1	TRBV7-2	.	TGTGCCAGCAGCTTCAAATTAGGCCCCTACAATGAGCAGTTCTTC	CASSFKLGPYNEQFF
few	TRBJ2-7	TRBV15	.	TGTGCCACCAGCAGAGGGGGCAGCGCCTACGAGCAGTACTTC	CATSRGGSAYEQYF
.	TRBJ2-5	TRBV30	.	TGTGCCTGGACTAGCTTGCAGACCCAGTACTTC	CAWTSLQTQYF
few	TRBJ2-1	TRBV28	.	TGTGCCAGCAGTTTCCCGGGTTCCCAGTTCTTC	CASSFPGSQFF
few	TRBJ2-7	TRBV30	TRBD2	TGTGCCTGGAGTGTCCCTAGCGGAAATTACGAGCAGTACTTC	CAWSVPSGNYEQYF
many	TRBJ2-1	TRBV29-1	.	TGCAGCGTGGCGTCCGAACCCTACAATGAGCAGTTCTTC	CSVASEPYNEQFF
few	TRBJ2-6	TRBV19	.	TGTGCCAGTAGTCCCCGGGCAGGGGCGGCAGGGGCCAACGTCCTGACTTTC	CASSPRAGAAGANVLTF
few	TRBJ1-4	TRBV28	.	TGTGCCAGCAGCCCCGACCGGGGATGGGCAACTAATGAAAAACTGTTTTTT	CASSPDRGWATNEKLFF
few	TRBJ2-1	TRBV6-5	TRBD2	TGTGCCAGCAGACCTATCGGGACTAGCGGCAGGAATGGGCAGTTCTTC	CASRPIGTSGRNGQFF
.	TRBJ2-1	TRBV5-1	.	TGCGCCAGCAGCTTGTTAGGGGTCGGTGAGCAGTTCTTC	CASSLLGVGEQFF
few	TRBJ2-3	TRBV5-1	.	TGCGCCAGCAGCTCCCCAGTCGATACGCAGTATTTT	CASSSPVDTQYF
many	TRBJ2-5	TRBV20-1	.	TGCAGTGCTAGGCTAAGCCAAGAGACCCAGTACTTC	CSARLSQETQYF
.	TRBJ1-6	TRBV11-2	.	TGTGCCAGCAGCTTAGCAGGGCCGTATAATTCACCCCTCCACTTT	CASSLAGPYNSPLHF
many	TRBJ2-5	TRBV7-2	.	TGTGCCAGCAGTTCGGGACTCCGGCTATCGGAGCAGTACTTC	CASSSGLRLSEQYF
few	TRBJ1-6	TRBV6-1	TRBD1	TGTGCCAGCACGCGGCGGACAGGGGTTATCAATTCACCCCTCCACTTT	CASTRRTGVINSPLHF
many	TRBJ1-5	TRBV6-6	.	TGTGCCAGCAGCCCCGGGCCACCTAGCAATCAGCCCCAGCATTTT	CASSPGPPSNQPQHF
many	TRBJ2-3	TRBV6-2/TRBV6-3	.	TGTGCCAGCAGTTACGAAGGAGATACGCAGTATTTT	CASSYEGDTQYF
.	TRBJ2-7	TRBV2	.	TGTGCCAGCAGTGAAGACCCCGGGACCACCTACGAGCAGTACTTC	CASSEDPGTTYEQYF
.	TRBJ2-1	TRBV9	.	TGTGCCAGCAGCCCTCCGAGCGTGGGCAATGAGCAGTTCTTC	CASSPPSVGNEQFF
.	TRBJ2-3	TRBV27	.	TGTGCCAGCAGTTTTCAGGGTCGCGCTACGCAGTATTTT	CASSFQGRATQYF
few	TRBJ1-2	TRBV6-5	.	TGTGCCACCGGACATAAGGGCTACACCTTC	CATGHKGYTF
many	TRBJ2-7	TRBV20-1	.	TGCAGTGCTTACGGAGACGCCCTACTTGCCCCCTACGAGCAGTACTTC	CSAYGDALLAPYEQYF
.	TRBJ1-1	TRBV7-3	.	TGTGCCAGCAGCTTATCCCCCTCCCTTGAAGCTTTCTTT	CASSLSPSLEAFF
.	TRBJ1-2	TRBV2	TRBD1	TGTGCCAGCAGTGAAGTGACAGGGGGTGGCTACACCTTC	CASSEVTGGGYTF
few	TRBJ1-2	TRBV9	.	TGTGCCAGCAGCGTAGAAGGAAGGGGTCACTATGGCTACACCTTC	CASSVEGRGHYGYTF
.	TRBJ1-2	TRBV20-1	.	.	CSASQGSYGCTF
.	TRBJ2-5	TRBV7-2	.	TGTGCCAGCAGCTCCTGGGGGACGCAGTACTTC	CASSSWGTQYF
many	TRBJ2-1	TRBV12-5	TRBD2	TGTGCTAGTGGAAGAGTGGTGGGCGGGAGGTGGAATGAGCAGTTCTTC	CASGRVVGGRWNEQFF